This T cell receptor (beta chain) was captured in a study of beta chain features in type 1 diabetes. Study observations and caveats: Sequencing the cDNA could make cells with high TCR expression show up more than they should. Individuals with type 1 diabetes displayed fewer insertions and more deletions at VDJ junctions.

Sequencing targeted expressed TCRB transcripts, as all isolated RNA had been reverse transcribed. TCRdb's table, derived via immunoSEQ multiplex PCR, lists solely in-frame clones and lacks some. The table shows around 250,000 clones, with 12% to 15% occurring only once. All of the sorted populations showed purity greater than 95%. The CDR3 is 15 amino acids. The germline gives CDR1 MGHRA, CDR2 YSYEKL. V lost 3 bases and J 1 base, leaving 10 bases between the germline ends. As concerns this clone: What it binds is not known.

The receptor was isolated from a woman aged 35 to 49 in good health. The V and J genes are TRBV4-1 and TRBJ1-5, with D hard to call. The sample comprised naive CD4+ T cells from blood. CDR3 sequence reads: CASSQGRASNQPQHF. The DNA of the CDR3 is TGCGCCAGCAGCCAGGGGAGGGCGAGCAATCAGCCCCAGCATTTT.